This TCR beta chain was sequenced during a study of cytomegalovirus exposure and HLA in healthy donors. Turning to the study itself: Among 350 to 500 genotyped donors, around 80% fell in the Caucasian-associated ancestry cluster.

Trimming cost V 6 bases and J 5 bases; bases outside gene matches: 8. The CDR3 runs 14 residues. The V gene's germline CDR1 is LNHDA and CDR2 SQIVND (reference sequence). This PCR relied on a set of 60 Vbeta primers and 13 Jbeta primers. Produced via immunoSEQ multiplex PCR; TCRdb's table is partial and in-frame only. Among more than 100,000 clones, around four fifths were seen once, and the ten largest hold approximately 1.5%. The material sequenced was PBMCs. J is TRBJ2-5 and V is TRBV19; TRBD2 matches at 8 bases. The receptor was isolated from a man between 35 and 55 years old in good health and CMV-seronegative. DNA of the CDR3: TGTGCCAGTAGGAGAGCGGGGGCGGGTGAGACCCAGTACTTC. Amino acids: CASRRAGAGETQYF.